Detailed here is one TCR beta chain. Antigen: not known. TCRdb re-called the 5' RACE reads through MiXCR, storing one row per CDR3 protein. The sample consists of some 330,000 distinct CDR3 sequences, around 21% of them appearing once. These data come from a study of T-cell memory formation after mild COVID-19. Whole-study results and caveats: Contracting clones localized mainly to CM and EM when CD4+ and mainly to EMRA when CD8+. Second-wave clones with a day 37 peak had unconfirmed SARS-CoV-2 specificity. Some responding clones appeared in pre-infection memory, suggesting cross-reactive memory joined. Balance between CD4 and CD8 was seen in clones contracting day 15 to 85, and a CD4+ lean was seen in later expanders.

Trimming pared 3 bases from V and 0 bases from J, leaving 10 bases between. The CDR3 sequence is 15 residues long. Germline CDR1 and CDR2: SGHNT and YYREEE (reference sequence). The sequencing sample was made of PBMCs or a T cell subset sorted from them (not recorded which). This rearrangement joins TRBV5-4 to TRBJ1-5; possible D gene TRBD1, 5 bases. This clonotype was sampled from an adult woman who had mild COVID-19 (a few samples of this study predate the infection). Cell type and time point are not known. The CDR3 region has the DNA TGTGCCAGCAGCTCCGAGGGGAATAGCAATCAGCCCCAGCATTTT. This sequence encodes CASSSEGNSNQPQHF.